A selection of T cell receptor beta chains follows, all from one sample in a study of tumor and adjacent non-tumor tissue in lung cancer. TCRdb itself ran the multiplex PCR reads through MiXCR, one entry per CDR3 protein. The table records 80,000 or so distinct CDR3 sequences, roughly 80% of them present only once. Sample: distant non-tumor lung tissue. Every receptor here comes from a man in his 60s with non-small cell lung cancer. Both conserved end residues are part of each CDR3. The D gene is left open where the match is weak. Clone size, where shown, is once, few, many, or a class for clones that have expanded.

v_call	j_call	clone_size	d_call	cdr3_aa	cdr3_nt
TRBV20-1	TRBJ2-5	.	.	CSTGGVGGRGQETQYF	TGCAGTACTGGAGGGGTGGGGGGGCGAGGGCAAGAGACCCAGTACTTC
TRBV11-2	TRBJ2-5	.	.	CASSSTMVGPKEAKYF	TGTGCCAGCAGCTCCACAATGGTGGGGCCAAAGGAGGCCAAGTACTTC
TRBV4-3	TRBJ1-1	.	.	CVSCQDVPDSSGTEAFF	TGCGTCAGCTGCCAAGACGTTCCAGACAGTTCGGGCACTGAAGCTTTCTTT
TRBV30	TRBJ2-1	.	.	CARERCSGYNEQFF	TGTGCCAGGGAACGGTGTAGTGGTTACAATGAGCAGTTCTTC
TRBV11-3	TRBJ2-1	.	TRBD1	CASSFFETGANEQFF	TGTGCCAGCAGCTTCTTCGAGACAGGGGCCAATGAGCAGTTCTTC
TRBV6-4	TRBJ1-2	once	.	CASSDSEGVKGYTF	TGTGCCAGCAGTGACTCCGAGGGGGTGAAGGGCTACACCTTC
TRBV7-9	TRBJ1-4	.	.	CTSSSRDEKLFF	TGTACCAGCAGCTCTAGGGATGAAAAACTGTTCTTT
TRBV11-1	TRBJ2-7	.	TRBD2	CANSRTSGTAYEQYF	TGTGCCAACAGCAGGACTAGCGGGACGGCATACGAGCAATACTTC
TRBV12-3/TRBV12-4	TRBJ1-2	.	TRBD1	CANSTPGQRDYTF	TGTGCCAACAGCACACCGGGACAGAGGGACTACACCTTC
TRBV6-5	TRBJ1-2	.	.	CASSYSYRFPGESTYGYNF	TGTGCCAGCAGTTACTCGTACCGCTTTCCGGGAGAGAGTACCTATGGCTACAACTTC
TRBV29-1	TRBJ2-6	.	.	CSVDTYNSSGGNVLTF	TGCAGCGTTGATACATACAACTCTTCTGGGGGCAACGTCCTGACTTTC
TRBV6-1	TRBJ2-7	.	.	CASSEWGNEQYF	TGTGCCAGCAGTGAATGGGGGAACGAGCAGTACTTC
TRBV11-2	TRBJ2-7	few	.	CASKLIPEALKGYEQYF	TGTGCCAGCAAGTTAATCCCCGAGGCCCTCAAGGGCTACGAGCAGTACTTC
TRBV11-2	TRBJ2-2	.	TRBD1	CASSAGQEFTGELFF	TGTGCCAGCAGCGCGGGACAGGAATTTACCGGGGAGCTGTTTTTT
TRBV11-3	TRBJ2-2	.	TRBD2	CASSSRGAGVYRAEELFF	TGTGCCAGCAGCTCCCGGGGAGCGGGAGTATACCGAGCCGAGGAGCTGTTTTTT
TRBV20-1	TRBJ2-3	.	.	CSASLWVTDTQYF	TGCAGTGCTAGTTTGTGGGTCACAGACACGCAGTATTTT
TRBV6-5	TRBJ2-2	.	.	CASSYRAAYTSELFF	TGTGCCAGCAGTTACCGGGCAGCCTACACCAGTGAGCTGTTTTTT
TRBV5-1	TRBJ2-1	.	.	CASSPSGSYIEQFF	TGCGCCAGCAGCCCGAGCGGGTCCTACATTGAGCAGTTCTTC
TRBV29-1	TRBJ2-2	.	.	CSGQEANTGELFF	TGCAGCGGCCAGGAAGCAAACACCGGGGAGCTGTTTTTT
TRBV11-3	TRBJ2-3	.	.	CVSSLTLVGGDTQYF	TGTGTCAGCAGCCTCACTCTAGTGGGCGGGGATACGCAGTATTTT
TRBV20-1	TRBJ1-2	.	TRBD1	CSAQRQGRNYGYTF	TGCAGTGCCCAGCGACAGGGACGAAACTATGGCTACACCTTC
TRBV11-3	TRBJ2-7	.	.	CAISFGIYEQYF	TGTGCCATCAGCTTCGGCATCTACGAGCAGTACTTC
TRBV19	TRBJ2-2	.	.	CASSIHRAKEELFF	TGTGCCAGTAGTATACACAGAGCGAAGGAGGAGCTGTTTTTT
TRBV4-1	TRBJ1-5	.	.	CASSQGDGVIQPQQF	TGCGCCAGCAGCCAAGGGGACGGGGTTATTCAGCCCCAGCAATTT
TRBV11-2	TRBJ2-6	few	.	CASSLLGGGANVLTF	TGTGCCAGCAGCTTACTGGGGGGCGGGGCCAACGTCCTGACTTTC
TRBV4-3	TRBJ2-3	many	TRBD2	CASSQARGGDTQYF	TGCGCCAGCAGCCAGGCCCGCGGGGGAGATACGCAGTATTTT
TRBV30	TRBJ2-5	.	.	CAWSQASEYGETEYF	TGTGCCTGGAGTCAGGCCTCCGAGTATGGAGAGACCGAGTACTTC
TRBV11-2	TRBJ2-6	.	.	CDSSPISGANVLTF	TGTGACAGTAGTCCTATATCTGGGGCCAACGTCTTGACTTTC
TRBV7-2	TRBJ1-3	.	.	CASSFGVGPTSGSTIYF	TGTGCCAGCAGCTTTGGGGTAGGACCGACCTCTGGAAGCACCATATATTTT
TRBV11-2	TRBJ2-5	few	TRBD1	CASCYGQVLETQYF	TGTGCCAGCTGCTATGGACAGGTTCTGGAGACCCAGTACTTC
TRBV6-5	TRBJ2-1	.	TRBD2	CASSYFTGGSENGQFF	TGTGCCAGCAGTTACTTTACGGGGGGGAGCGAGAATGGGCAGTTCTTC
TRBV10-2	TRBJ2-7	.	.	CANCGASVYEQYF	TGCGCCAACTGTGGGGCTAGCGTCTACGAGCAGTACTTC
TRBV5-4	TRBJ2-1	.	.	CASSLAGSRGSEQFF	TGTGCCAGCAGCTTGGCCGGTTCCCGGGGCAGTGAGCAGTTCTTC
TRBV20-1	TRBJ1-5	.	.	CSALPTARAGNQLQHF	TGCAGTGCCCTCCCGACGGCGCGCGCGGGCAATCAACTCCAGCATTTT
TRBV11-2	TRBJ1-1	.	.	CASSPDRLNIEALF	TGTGCCAGCAGCCCCGACAGGCTTAACATTGAAGCTCTCTTT
TRBV28	TRBJ2-2	.	.	CASSTLDSNTGELFF	TGTGCCAGCAGTACCCTAGACTCGAACACCGGGGAGCTGTTTTTT
TRBV10-2	TRBJ1-5	.	.	CASSVSNWGNQPQHF	TGTGCCAGCAGTGTTTCCAACTGGGGCAATCAGCCCCAGCATTTT
TRBV6-5	TRBJ2-5	.	.	CVSCYSGRVGTQYF	TGTGTCAGCTGTTACTCGGGAAGGGTAGGTACCCAGTACTTC
TRBV12-3/TRBV12-4	TRBJ2-7	once	.	CASSRRQAGVQYF	TGCGCCAGCAGTCGCAGACAAGCCGGGGTTCAGTACTTC
TRBV20-1	TRBJ2-3	once	.	CSGQVRSTDTHYF	TGCAGTGGACAAGTGCGAAGCACAGATACGCATTATTTT
TRBV20-1	TRBJ2-7	many	.	CSARGASSYEQYF	TGCAGTGCTAGAGGGGCTAGCTCCTACGAGCAGTACTTC
TRBV6-1	TRBJ2-1	many	.	CASSERWPSYNEQFF	TGTGCCAGCAGTGAAAGGTGGCCCTCCTACAATGAGCAGTTCTTC
TRBV11-3	TRBJ2-2	few	TRBD2	CASSSRGAGGYKAGELFF	TGTGCCAGTAGCTCTCGGGGAGCGGGAGGATACAAAGCCGGGGAGCTGTTTTTT
TRBV11-3	TRBJ2-3	.	.	CTSSSLRREWGGTDTQYF	TGTACCAGCAGCTCCCTCCGTAGGGAGTGGGGGGGCACAGATACGCAGTATTTT
TRBV12-3/TRBV12-4	TRBJ1-6	.	TRBD1	CASRMTGGRSENSLLHF	TGTGCCAGCAGGATGACAGGGGGACGATCCGAGAATTCACTCCTCCACTTT
TRBV11-2	TRBJ2-6	.	.	CGNSLVPKDSPSGANVLTF	TGTGGCAACAGCTTAGTTCCAAAGGACAGTCCCTCTGGGGCCAACGTCCTGACTTTC
TRBV12-3/TRBV12-4	TRBJ2-1	many	.	CASGGGPDAYNEQFF	TGTGCCAGTGGGGGGGGGCCGGATGCCTACAATGAGCAGTTCTTC
TRBV11-2	TRBJ1-5	.	.	CTSSFNREQPQHF	TGTACCAGCAGCTTTAATAGGGAACAGCCCCAGCATTTT
TRBV5-6	TRBJ2-2	.	TRBD1	CASSMGQGSNTGELFF	TGTGCCAGCAGCATGGGACAGGGTTCGAACACCGGGGAGCTGTTTTTT
TRBV6-2/TRBV6-3	TRBJ1-1	once	.	CASGTVPNTGAFF	TGTGCCAGCGGTACAGTTCCGAACACTGGAGCTTTCTTT
TRBV11-3	TRBJ2-1	.	TRBD2	CASSIDRVAGVGNKQFF	TGTGCCAGCAGCATAGATCGAGTAGCGGGAGTAGGTAATAAGCAGTTCTTC
TRBV5-1	TRBJ2-3	.	TRBD1	CASSGGQAARSDMQYF	TGCGCCAGCAGCGGCGGACAGGCCGCCAGATCAGATATGCAGTATTTT
TRBV29-1	TRBJ2-1	.	.	CIVTRYRTPSIEQFF	TGCATCGTTACGCGCTATCGAACACCGAGTATAGAGCAGTTCTTC
TRBV11-3	TRBJ2-3	.	.	CASSLDPLEAGGRTDTRYF	TGTGCCAGCAGCTTAGATCCCCTAGAAGCCGGGGGCCGCACAGATACGCGGTATTTT
TRBV30	TRBJ1-1	once	TRBD1	CAWQTGAGAEAFF	TGTGCCTGGCAGACAGGGGCCGGAGCTGAAGCTTTCTTT
TRBV6-2/TRBV6-3	TRBJ2-1	.	.	CASTDRTSLNEQFF	TGTGCCAGCACCGACCGGACATCCCTCAATGAGCAATTCTTC
TRBV5-4	TRBJ2-7	.	TRBD1	CASSPGGRTYDQYF	TGTGCCAGCAGCCCAGGGGGCCGAACCTACGATCAGTACTTC